This is a list of T cell receptor beta chains from one sample in a study of OX40 agonist ivuxolimab in advanced cancers. Assay: immunoSEQ multiplex PCR; the TCRdb copy retains only in-frame clones and omits some. The table lists 20,000 to 30,000 clones, approximately 90% of them singletons. Material: CD4+ or CD8+ T cells sorted from blood, obtained in a trial of the OX40 agonist ivuxolimab. These receptors were taken from an adult with an advanced solid tumor such as melanoma, head and neck, liver or kidney cancer. CDR3s include the opening cysteine and the closing phenylalanine or tryptophan. Fields, in order: clone size, V gene, J gene, CDR3 protein. Where a row states a size, it is once, few, many or the class of an expanded clone; other rows omit it.

>once|TRBV4-3|TRBJ1-2
CASSQAWGEGYTF
>.|TRBV6-5|TRBJ1-5
CASSATVGQPQHF
>.|TRBV5-1|TRBJ2-3
CASSWSGTSGSGADTQYF
>.|TRBV5-1|TRBJ2-1
CASSLRLYSDNEQFF
>.|TRBV7-9|TRBJ2-5
CASSSGQTSQETQYF
>.|TRBV19|TRBJ2-5
CASSRGREALETQYF
>.|TRBV6-6|TRBJ2-1
CASSTGTPNNEQFF
>.|TRBV4-3|TRBJ2-1
CASSQDPVGGLGYNEQFF
>.|TRBV11-2|TRBJ1-3
CASSAAGLQDTIYF
>few|TRBV11-3|TRBJ1-2
CASSLEGRGNNYGYTF
>.|TRBV7-9|TRBJ1-1
CASSLNSAEAFF
>.|TRBV28|TRBJ2-1
CASSSRDRGGNEQFF
>.|TRBV7-9|TRBJ2-1
CASSLVGVFYNEQFF
>.|TRBV2|TRBJ1-4
CASSDSGDEKLFF
>.|TRBV19|TRBJ1-3
CASRQGQITGNTIYF
>.|TRBV9|TRBJ2-4
CASSPHWREGDIQYF
>once|TRBV18|TRBJ1-1
CASSPRVQNTEAFF
>once|TRBV7-8|TRBJ1-4
CASSPGGGEKLFF
>.|TRBV20-1|TRBJ2-7
CSARINYEQYF
>.|TRBV9|TRBJ2-7
CASSVVREQYF
>.|TRBV6-5|TRBJ2-3
CASSYSRSSTDTQYF
>.|TRBV28|TRBJ1-2
CASSPSSYGYTF
>.|TRBV9|TRBJ2-7
CASSVTGGAYEQYF
>.|TRBV11-3|TRBJ2-1
CASSLGGLSEQFF
>.|TRBV29-1|TRBJ1-3
CSVGDSAGTIYF
>.|TRBV6-1|TRBJ1-6
CASSLAPGVYSPLHF
>.|TRBV10-3|TRBJ1-5
CAISEGRQSNQPQHF
>.|TRBV7-2|TRBJ1-2
CASSSGGGNYGYTF
>.|TRBV19|TRBJ2-1
CASSIDNFGEQFF
>.|TRBV4-1|TRBJ2-3
CASSQVPSGGVLAGTDTQYF
>once|TRBV27|TRBJ1-4
CASSGAEKLFF
>.|TRBV29-1|TRBJ2-3
CSVRQGATDTDTQYF
>once|TRBV7-6|TRBJ2-1
CASSLFQGSENEQFF
>.|TRBV6-6|TRBJ2-6
CASGSSGANVLTF
>.|TRBV6-5|TRBJ1-3
CASSYSGGRGNTIYF
>.|TRBV19|TRBJ1-5
CASSMGTVSNQPQHF
>.|TRBV5-6|TRBJ1-5
CASSLAGGNQPQHF
>.|TRBV19|TRBJ1-2
CASQEEGYGYTF
>.|TRBV18|TRBJ2-1
CASSKRDLNEQFF
>.|TRBV10-3|TRBJ1-2
CAISGDSYGYTF
>few|TRBV19|TRBJ1-6
CATQGQNSPLHF
>.|TRBV5-1|.
CASSSEQGAYEQYF
>.|TRBV30|TRBJ1-4
CAWSVRGRGSNEKLFF
>.|TRBV5-1|TRBJ2-7
CASSLVQTGTGGLYEQYF
>few|TRBV11-2|TRBJ1-2
CASSPGQWDIYGYTF
>.|TRBV4-1|TRBJ2-1
CASRPASGRVNEQFF
>.|TRBV2|TRBJ2-1
CASRIAGLYNEQFF
>.|TRBV21-1|TRBJ2-6
CASRRGGQSSPRANVLTF
>.|TRBV7-6|TRBJ2-2
CASSAGLAGIGELFF
>.|TRBV9|TRBJ1-2
CASSGNKDSTNYGYTF
>.|TRBV9|TRBJ2-1
CASSVGLAGASGDNEQFF
>.|TRBV10-1|TRBJ2-3
CASSEGSGAGDTQYF
>.|TRBV4-3|TRBJ1-1
CASSLVKNTEAFF
>.|TRBV5-1|TRBJ1-1
CASSDFGGWGTEAFF
>.|TRBV19|TRBJ2-7
CASSPLHAGLAYEQYF
>.|TRBV15|TRBJ1-4
CATSRDDREDEKLFF
>.|TRBV11-3|TRBJ2-1
CASSHRDTSGEQFF
>.|TRBV19|TRBJ1-2
CASRGKTTGGWGYTF
>once|TRBV6-1|TRBJ2-7
CASTFYREEKQYF